Following are 26 T cell receptor beta chains from one sample sequenced in a study of cytomegalovirus exposure and HLA in healthy donors. 60 Vbeta and 13 Jbeta primers were used in PCR. The table came from immunoSEQ multiplex PCR; TCRdb's copy has only in-frame clones and leaves some out. Of approximately 270,000 clones detected, 75% to 85% appear once; the ten largest clones hold over 0.3%. Sequenced sample: PBMCs. These receptors were taken from a girl between 2 and 10 years old in good health and CMV-seronegative.

With regard to this clone: This sample also contains other DNA sequences that code for the same CDR3. The chain uses TRBV5-4 and TRBJ2-7; 7 nucleotides align to TRBD2. CDR1 SGHNT and CDR2 YYREEE come from the germline V gene (reference sequence). There are 15 residues in the CDR3. V lost 3 bases and J lost 6; bases outside the gene matches: 12. CDR3 coding DNA: TGTGCCAGCAGCTCCCTAGCGGTGCCCCTGGGCGAGCAGTACTTC. Encoded protein: CASSSLAVPLGEQYF.

A few counts support this clone. The rearrangement uses TRBV2 and TRBJ2-7, with D hard to call. V lost 5 bases and J 4 bases, leaving 12 bases between the germline ends. This CDR3 is built from 13 residues. Germline assignment: CDR1 SNHLY and CDR2 FYNNEI. CDR3 coding DNA: TGTGCCAGCAGTTTACTGCCAGCGTACGAGCAGTACTTC. Encoded protein: CASSLLPAYEQYF.

This chain uses TRBV9 with TRBJ2-4, with a possible D match to TRBD1 (5 bases). This CDR3 is 16 amino acids long. CDR1 is SGDLS, CDR2 YYNGEE, per germline. Deletions cut 7 bases from V and 3 bases from J, with 20 bases between. The CDR3 loop reads CASQRGDSKSKNIQYF. CDR3 nucleotides: TGTGCCAGCCAGCGAGGAGACAGCAAGAGCAAAAACATTCAGTACTTC. Combining the CDR3 with reference TRBV9 and TRBJ2-4 gives the whole variable domain DSGVTQTPKHLITATGQRVTLRCSPRSGDLSVYWYQQSLDQGLQFLIQYYNGEERAKGNILERFSAQQFPDLHSELNLSSLELGDSALYFCASQRGDSKSKNIQYFGAGTRLSVL.

The CDR3 is CAWSGLAGGQETQYF. The CDR3 bases are TGTGCCTGGAGTGGTCTAGCGGGGGGCCAAGAGACCCAGTACTTC. The V gene is TRBV30, the J gene TRBJ2-5, with 11 bases lining up with TRBD2. J gave up 1 base and V 1 base, and 2 bases lay outside the gene matches. Germline CDR1 and CDR2: GTSNPN and SVGIG (reference sequence). The CDR3 consists of 15 residues. The full variable domain, rest sourced from reference TRBV30 and TRBJ2-5, is SQTIHQWPATLVQPVGSPLSLECTVEGTSNPNLYWYRQAAGRGLQLLFYSVGIGQISSEVPQNLSASRPQDRQFILSSKKLLLSDSGFYLCAWSGLAGGQETQYFGPGTRLLVL.

The V call is TRBV6-5, the J call TRBJ2-7; TRBD1 matches at 8 bases. V lost 8 bases, J lost 3 bases, and 3 bases stayed unmatched. CDR1 is MNHEY and CDR2 is SVGAGI in the germline V gene. The CDR3 runs 12 residues. The CDR3 region has the DNA TGTGCCAGCGGGACAGGAGGCTACGAGCAGTACTTC. This codes for CASGTGGYEQYF.

The chain joins TRBV29-1 to TRBJ2-5, with 7 bases aligning to TRBD2. This CDR3 comprises 14 residues. The germline V gene has CDR1 SQVTM and CDR2 ANQGSEA. V lost 4 bases to trimming and J lost 1 base; unmatched junction nucleotides: 6. The CDR3 loop is CSVGLGGGQETQYF. The CDR3 region has the DNA TGCAGCGTTGGTTTGGGGGGGGGCCAAGAGACCCAGTACTTC.

The genes are TRBV7-6 and TRBJ1-1; 7 positions match TRBD1. Germline-derived CDR1 and CDR2 are SGHVS and FNYEAQ. The CDR3 loop spans 16 amino acids. Trimming removed 0 bases from V and 2 bases from J; junction bases left unmatched: 6. The DNA for the CDR3 is TGTGCCAGCAGCTTAGCCGGGACAGACTTCAACACTGAAGCTTTCTTT. It encodes CASSLAGTDFNTEAFF.

This clone has a handful of counts. V and J are TRBV19 and TRBJ1-1, with 9 nucleotides matching TRBD1. Germline CDR1 and CDR2: LNHDA and SQIVND (reference sequence). CDR3 size: 15 residues. Trimming at V came to 6 bases and at J to 0 bases, leaving 5 bases not matched to a gene. CDR3 residues: CASRSGQGMNTEAFF. For the CDR3, the DNA is TGTGCCAGTAGGTCGGGACAGGGCATGAACACTGAAGCTTTCTTT.

This clone was counted once. V is TRBV7-8 and J is TRBJ1-1, with TRBD1 as a possible D gene (5 bases). Trimming cost V 3 bases and J 3 bases, with 29 bases left between them. This CDR3 is 20 amino acids long. In germline, CDR1 is SGHVS, CDR2 FQNEAQ. The CDR3 loop reads CASSLEGSLGRAYLHTEAFF. The DNA for the CDR3 is TGTGCCAGCAGCTTGGAGGGGAGTCTTGGAAGGGCTTATCTTCACACTGAAGCTTTCTTT.

This clone was recorded a few times. The chain has TRBV6-1 and TRBJ2-7, with 8 bases identical to TRBD1. J was trimmed by 3 bases and V by 9 bases; bases with no gene match: 4. This CDR3 contains 12 residues. CDR1 is MNHNS and CDR2 is SASEGT in the germline V gene. Here the CDR3 reads CASRTGNYEQYF. DNA for the CDR3: TGTGCCAGTCGGACAGGGAACTACGAGCAGTACTTC.

This clone has only a few counts. CDR3 region: CASSLSSGGAYEQFF. DNA of the CDR3: TGTGCCAGCAGCTTAAGCAGCGGGGGGGCTTATGAGCAGTTCTTC. V usage is TRBV7-7 and J usage is TRBJ2-1; TRBD2 matches 10 bases. The CDR3 sequence is 15 residues long. Germline values: CDR1 SSHAT, CDR2 FNYEAQ (reference sequence). Trimming cost V 2 bases and J 8 bases; bases outside gene matches: 6.

This clone has only a few counts. This rearrangement joins TRBV2 to TRBJ2-5; D is ambiguous. The CDR3 totals 13 residues. Deletions cut 10 bases from V and 2 bases from J, with 14 bases between. Per the germline V gene, CDR1 is SNHLY and CDR2 is FYNNEI. The CDR3 is CATQMVLQETQYF. In DNA form, the CDR3 reads TGTGCCACCCAGATGGTTTTACAAGAGACCCAGTACTTC.

The rearrangement links TRBV10-3 to TRBJ2-7; 9 bases align to TRBD2. Germline V gene sequence: CDR1 ENHRY, CDR2 SYGVKD. Trimming at V came to 8 bases and at J to 2 bases, leaving 4 bases not matched to a gene. The CDR3 runs to 13 residues. CDR3 residues: CAIGLAGAYEQYF. The DNA for the CDR3 is TGTGCCATCGGGTTAGCGGGGGCCTACGAGCAGTACTTC.

This clone has a handful of counts. Additional DNA sequences in this sample encode the identical CDR3. V and J are TRBV6-5 and TRBJ2-3; TRBD2 is a possible D gene (6 bases). The germline V gene has CDR1 MNHEY and CDR2 SVGAGI. The V end was cut by 0 bases, the J end by 3 bases, with 10 bases between. The CDR3 covers 15 residues. CDR3 loop: CASSYSAGGTDTQYF. DNA for the CDR3: TGTGCCAGCAGTTACTCGGCCGGGGGAACAGATACGCAGTATTTT.

V and J are TRBV19 and TRBJ2-6, with D maybe TRBD1 (5 bases). V lost 4 bases and J lost 1, with 11 bases in between. The CDR3 loop spans 16 amino acids. CDR1 is LNHDA, CDR2 SQIVND, per germline (reference sequence). Here the CDR3 DNA reads TGTGCCAGTAGTAACAAGAGACAGTCTGGGGCCAACGTCCTGACTTTC. It encodes CASSNKRQSGANVLTF.

The chain combines TRBV7-3 with TRBJ2-5; 8 bases agree with TRBD2. The CDR3 is 14 residues long. Germline V CDR1 and CDR2: SGHTA, FQGTGA. J lost 5 bases, V lost 5 bases, and 7 bases had no gene match. This CDR3 reads CASSPGLAPETQYF. CDR3 DNA sequence: TGTGCCAGCAGCCCAGGACTAGCCCCCGAGACCCAGTACTTC.

The rearrangement uses TRBV30 and TRBJ2-3; possibly TRBD2 for D (6 bases). The CDR3 contains 13 residues. The ends were cut back, 8 bases at V and 7 bases at J, with 19 bases in the middle. Germline V lookup: CDR1 GTSNPN, CDR2 SVGIG (reference sequence). CDR3 region: CALEGWSTHTQYF. CDR3 sequence (DNA): TGTGCCCTGGAGGGTTGGAGTACCCATACGCAGTATTTT.

V gene TRBV11-1 combines with J gene TRBJ1-2; a possible D gene is TRBD1 (5 bases). The germline V gene encodes CDR1 SGHAT and CDR2 FQDESV (reference sequence). Trimming stripped 2 bases from V and 5 bases from J, with 15 bases between. This CDR3 has 15 residues. The CDR3 protein is CASSLIPGLSYGYTF. For the CDR3, the DNA is TGTGCCAGCAGCTTAATACCGGGACTCTCTTATGGCTACACCTTC.

The chain employs TRBV5-1 and TRBJ2-5; 8 nucleotides line up with TRBD2. The trim removed 4 bases at V and 0 bases at J, leaving 2 bases unmatched. From germline, CDR1 is SGHRS and CDR2 YFSETQ. The CDR3 spans 14 residues. CDR3 nucleotides: TGCGCCAGCAGCCGGACTAGCAACCAAGAGACCCAGTACTTC. Protein sequence: CASSRTSNQETQYF.

This clone was detected only a few times. The rearrangement links TRBV7-9 to TRBJ1-6; TRBD1 agrees at 10 bases. The CDR3 runs to 16 residues. The trim removed 1 base at V and 9 bases at J, leaving 6 bases unmatched. Germline CDR1 and CDR2: SEHNR and FQNEAQ (reference sequence). CDR3 in amino acids: CASSLVWDRGGSPLHF. The DNA for the CDR3 is TGTGCCAGCAGCTTAGTCTGGGACAGGGGTGGTTCACCCCTCCACTTT.

This chain links TRBV6-5 with TRBJ2-1; D uncertain. Germline CDR1 is MNHEY and CDR2 is SVGAGI. CDR3 length: 13 amino acids. The ends were cut back, 4 bases at V and 0 bases at J, with 4 bases in the middle. The DNA for the CDR3 is TGTGCCAGCAGTTTCAACTCCTACAATGAGCAGTTCTTC. Its protein is CASSFNSYNEQFF.

The chain uses TRBV10-3 and TRBJ2-7; 10 nucleotides agree with TRBD2. From germline, CDR1 is ENHRY and CDR2 SYGVKD. This CDR3 region has 15 residues. V gave up 6 bases and J gave up 6 bases; unmatched junction bases: 11. CDR3 DNA: TGTGCCATCAGAAGAGCGGGAGGGCCTTTTTTCGAGCAGTACTTC. The encoded protein is CAIRRAGGPFFEQYF.

This rearrangement joins TRBV27 to TRBJ2-1, with D unresolved. The CDR3 contains 15 residues. V was pared by 6 bases and J by 6 bases, with 18 bases between. CDR1 is MNHEY and CDR2 is SMNVEV in the germline V gene (reference sequence). The CDR3 DNA reads as TGTGCCAGCAGATCGCGGAATGTAACCTCCAATGAGCAGTTCTTC. Translated: CASRSRNVTSNEQFF.

V gene TRBV27 combines with J gene TRBJ1-2, with D maybe TRBD1 (6 bases). CDR1 is MNHEY and CDR2 is SMNVEV in the germline V gene (reference sequence). Trimming shortened V by 5 bases and J by 2 bases, and 9 bases separated the two germline ends. The CDR3 length is 13 residues. The CDR3 region is CASSRTDNYGYTF. For the CDR3, the DNA is TGTGCCAGCAGTAGGACAGACAACTATGGCTACACCTTC.

The rearrangement uses TRBV13 and TRBJ2-2; 8 positions match TRBD2. The trim removed 5 bases at V and 6 bases at J, leaving 5 bases unmatched. CDR1 and CDR2 (germline): PRHDT, FYEKMQ (reference sequence). The CDR3 totals 14 residues. Here the CDR3 reads CASSPHGGAGELFF. The DNA of the CDR3 is TGTGCCAGCAGCCCGCACGGGGGGGCCGGGGAGCTGTTTTTT.

This sequence joins TRBV7-3 and TRBJ2-2; TRBD1 might be the D (6 bases). The CDR3 is made up of 17 amino acids. Deletions cut 4 bases from V and 2 bases from J, with 17 bases between. Germline V lookup: CDR1 SGHTA, CDR2 FQGTGA. In nucleotides, the CDR3 is TGTGCCAGCAGCTCATCTTCAGGGGCTGGTAACACCGGGGAGCTGTTTTTT. It encodes CASSSSSGAGNTGELFF. Full variable domain (rest looked up from reference TRBV7-3 and TRBJ2-2): GAGVSQTPSNKVTEKGKYVELRCDPISGHTALYWYRQSLGQGPEFLIYFQGTGAADDSGLPNDRFFAVRPEGSVSTLKIQRTERGDSAVYLCASSSSSGAGNTGELFFGEGSRLTVL.